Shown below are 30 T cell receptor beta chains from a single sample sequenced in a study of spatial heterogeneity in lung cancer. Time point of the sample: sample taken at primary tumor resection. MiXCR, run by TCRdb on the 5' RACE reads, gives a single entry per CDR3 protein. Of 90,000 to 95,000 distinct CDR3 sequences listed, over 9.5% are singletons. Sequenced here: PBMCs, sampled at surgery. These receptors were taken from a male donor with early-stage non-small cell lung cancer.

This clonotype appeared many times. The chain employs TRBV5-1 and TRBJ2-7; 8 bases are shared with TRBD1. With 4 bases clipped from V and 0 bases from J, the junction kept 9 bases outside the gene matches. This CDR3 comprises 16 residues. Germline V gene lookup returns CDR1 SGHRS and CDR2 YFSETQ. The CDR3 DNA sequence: TGCGCCAGCAGCCCGAGGGACAGGACGAGCTCCTACGAGCAGTACTTC. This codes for CASSPRDRTSSYEQYF. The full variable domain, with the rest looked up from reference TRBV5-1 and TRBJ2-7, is KAGVTQTPRYLIKTRGQQVTLSCSPISGHRSVSWYQQTPGQGLQFLFEYFSETQRNKGNFPGRFSGRQFSNSRSEMNVSTLELGDSALYLCASSPRDRTSSYEQYFGPGTRLTVT.

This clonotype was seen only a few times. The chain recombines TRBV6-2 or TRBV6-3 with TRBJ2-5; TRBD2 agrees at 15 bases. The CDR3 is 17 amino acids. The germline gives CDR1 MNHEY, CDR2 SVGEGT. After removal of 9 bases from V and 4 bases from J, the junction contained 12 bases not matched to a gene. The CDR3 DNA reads TGTGCCAGTCAAAGACCGAAGGGACTAGCGGGAGGAGAGACCCAGTACTTC. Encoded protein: CASQRPKGLAGGETQYF.

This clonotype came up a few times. CDR3 nucleotides: TGTGCCTGGAGTCGTGACCGCGCAGGGAGGGGACCTTACGAAAAACTGTTTTTT. It yields the protein CAWSRDRAGRGPYEKLFF. The gene calls are TRBV30 and TRBJ1-4; maybe TRBD1 (5 bases). Trimming stripped 2 bases from V and 8 bases from J, with 27 bases between. Germline CDR1 and CDR2: GTSNPN and SVGIG (reference sequence). The CDR3 length is 18 residues.

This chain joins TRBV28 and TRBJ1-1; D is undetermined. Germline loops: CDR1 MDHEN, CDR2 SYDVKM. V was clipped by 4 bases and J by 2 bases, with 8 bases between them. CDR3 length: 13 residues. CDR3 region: CASSWPLNTEAFF. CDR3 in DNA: TGTGCCAGCAGTTGGCCGTTAAACACTGAAGCTTTCTTT. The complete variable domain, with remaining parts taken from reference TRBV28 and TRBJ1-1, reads DVKVTQSSRYLVKRTGEKVFLECVQDMDHENMFWYRQDPGLGLRLIYFSYDVKMKEKGDIPEGYSVSREKKERFSLILESASTNQTSMYLCASSWPLNTEAFFGQGTRLTVV.

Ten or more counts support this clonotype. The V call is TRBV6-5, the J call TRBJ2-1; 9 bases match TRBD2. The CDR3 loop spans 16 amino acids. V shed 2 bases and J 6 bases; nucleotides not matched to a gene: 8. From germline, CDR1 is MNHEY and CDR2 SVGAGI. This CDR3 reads CASSYMGGTSTNEQFF. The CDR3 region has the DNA TGTGCCAGCAGTTACATGGGGGGGACTAGCACCAATGAGCAGTTCTTC.

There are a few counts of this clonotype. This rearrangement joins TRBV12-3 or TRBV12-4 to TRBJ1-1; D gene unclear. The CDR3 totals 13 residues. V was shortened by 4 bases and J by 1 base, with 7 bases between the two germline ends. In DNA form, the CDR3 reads TGTGCCAGCAGTTGGCAAGCGAACACTGAAGCTTTCTTT. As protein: CASSWQANTEAFF.

The CDR3 DNA sequence: TGCAGTGCTAGACCCAGCGGGGGAGCCGATACGCAGTATTTT. Translated, it gives CSARPSGGADTQYF. The rearrangement links TRBV20-1 to TRBJ2-3, with 8 bases identical to TRBD2. V shed 2 bases, J shed 6 bases, and the junction held 7 bases outside the gene matches. Germline CDR1 reads DFQATT; CDR2 reads SNEGSKA (reference sequence). This CDR3 spans 14 amino acids.

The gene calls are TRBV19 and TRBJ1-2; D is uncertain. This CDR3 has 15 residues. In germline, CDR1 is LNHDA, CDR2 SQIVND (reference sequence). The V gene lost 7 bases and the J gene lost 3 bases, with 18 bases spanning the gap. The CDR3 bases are TGTGCCAGTACCCAGATCTCGGCAGGCGACTATGGCTACACCTTC. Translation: CASTQISAGDYGYTF.

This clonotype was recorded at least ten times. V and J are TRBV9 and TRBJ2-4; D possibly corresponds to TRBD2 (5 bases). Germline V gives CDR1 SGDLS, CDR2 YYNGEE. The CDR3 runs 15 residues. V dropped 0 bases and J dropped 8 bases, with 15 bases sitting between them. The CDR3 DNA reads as TGTGCCAGCAGCGTAGCTTTTAGCGACGCCTACATTCAGTACTTC. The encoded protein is CASSVAFSDAYIQYF. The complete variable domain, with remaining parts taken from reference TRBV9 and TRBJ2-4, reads DSGVTQTPKHLITATGQRVTLRCSPRSGDLSVYWYQQSLDQGLQFLIQYYNGEERAKGNILERFSAQQFPDLHSELNLSSLELGDSALYFCASSVAFSDAYIQYFGAGTRLSVL.

CDR3 nucleotide sequence: TGTGCCAGCAGCTCCAGGCTCTACGAGCAGTACTTC. Amino acid sequence: CASSSRLYEQYF. The chain recombines TRBV7-2 with TRBJ2-7; no firm D call. Between the trimmed V and J ends, which lost 4 bases and 3 bases, there was a span of 7 bases. This CDR3 is 12 amino acids long. Germline V gene data show CDR1 as SGHTA and CDR2 as FQGNSA. The variable domain in full, with the rest retrieved from reference TRBV7-2 and TRBJ2-7, is GAGVSQSPSNKVTEKGKDVELRCDPISGHTALYWYRQSLGQGLEFLIYFQGNSAPDKSGLPSDRFSAERTGGSVSTLTIQRTQQEDSAVYLCASSSRLYEQYFGPGTRLTVT.

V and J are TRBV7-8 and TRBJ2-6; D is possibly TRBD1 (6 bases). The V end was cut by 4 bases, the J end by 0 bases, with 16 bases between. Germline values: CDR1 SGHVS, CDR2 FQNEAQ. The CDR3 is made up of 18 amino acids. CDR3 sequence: CASSSTGTPSSGANVLTF. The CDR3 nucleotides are TGTGCCAGCAGCTCCACCGGGACACCGAGCTCTGGGGCCAACGTCCTGACTTTC.

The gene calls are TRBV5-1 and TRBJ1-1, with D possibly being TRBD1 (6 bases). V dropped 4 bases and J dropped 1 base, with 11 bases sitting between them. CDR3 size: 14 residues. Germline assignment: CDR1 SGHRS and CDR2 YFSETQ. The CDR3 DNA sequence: TGCGCCAGCAGCCCCCTGACAGGGAACACTGAAGCTTTCTTT. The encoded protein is CASSPLTGNTEAFF.

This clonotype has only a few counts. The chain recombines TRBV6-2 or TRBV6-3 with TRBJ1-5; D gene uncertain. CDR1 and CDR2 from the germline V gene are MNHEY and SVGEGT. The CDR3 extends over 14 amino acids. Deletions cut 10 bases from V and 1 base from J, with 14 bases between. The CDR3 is CATRWSGSNQPQHF. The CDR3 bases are TGTGCCACCAGGTGGAGTGGAAGCAATCAGCCCCAGCATTTT.

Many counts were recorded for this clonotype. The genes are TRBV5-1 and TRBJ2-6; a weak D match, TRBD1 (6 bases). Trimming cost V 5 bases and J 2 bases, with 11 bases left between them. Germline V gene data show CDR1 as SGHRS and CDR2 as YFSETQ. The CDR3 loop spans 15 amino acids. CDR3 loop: CASSSTGTGANVLTF. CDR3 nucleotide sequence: TGCGCCAGCAGTTCTACAGGGACTGGGGCCAACGTCCTGACTTTC.

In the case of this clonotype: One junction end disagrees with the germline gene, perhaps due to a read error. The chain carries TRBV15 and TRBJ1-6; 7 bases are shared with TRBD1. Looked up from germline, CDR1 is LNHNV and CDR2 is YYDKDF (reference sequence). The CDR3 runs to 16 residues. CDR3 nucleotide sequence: TGTGCCACCAGCAGAGATTTGACAGGGTCGAATTCACCCCCCCACTTT. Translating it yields CATSRDLTGSNSPPHF. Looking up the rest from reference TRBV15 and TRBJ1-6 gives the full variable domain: DAMVIQNPRYQVTQFGKPVTLSCSQTLNHNVMYWYQQKSSQAPKLLFHYYDKDFNNEADTPDNFQSRRPNTSFCFLDIRSPGLGDTAMYLCATSRDLTGSNSPPHFGNGTRLTVT.

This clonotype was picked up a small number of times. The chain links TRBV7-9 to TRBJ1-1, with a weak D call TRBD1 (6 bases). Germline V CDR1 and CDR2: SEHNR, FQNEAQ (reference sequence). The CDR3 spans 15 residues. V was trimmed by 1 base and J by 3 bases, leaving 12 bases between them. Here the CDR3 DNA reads TGTGCCAGCAGCTTAGGACAGGCCTTTGACACTGAAGCTTTCTTT. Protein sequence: CASSLGQAFDTEAFF. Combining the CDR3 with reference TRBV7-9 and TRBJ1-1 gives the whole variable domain DTGVSQNPRHKITKRGQNVTFRCDPISEHNRLYWYRQTLGQGPEFLTYFQNEAQLEKSRLLSDRFSAERPKGSFSTLEIQRTEQGDSAMYLCASSLGQAFDTEAFFGQGTRLTVV.

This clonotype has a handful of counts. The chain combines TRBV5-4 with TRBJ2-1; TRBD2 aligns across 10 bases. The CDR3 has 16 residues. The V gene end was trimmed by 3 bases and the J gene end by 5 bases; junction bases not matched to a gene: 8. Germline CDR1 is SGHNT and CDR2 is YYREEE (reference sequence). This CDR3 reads CASSYARTSGNNEQFF. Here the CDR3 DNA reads TGTGCCAGCAGCTACGCCAGGACTAGCGGAAACAATGAGCAGTTCTTC.

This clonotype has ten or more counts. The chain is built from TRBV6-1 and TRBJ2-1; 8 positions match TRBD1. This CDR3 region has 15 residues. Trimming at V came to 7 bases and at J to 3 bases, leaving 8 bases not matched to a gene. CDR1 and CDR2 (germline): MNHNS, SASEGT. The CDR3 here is CASNLEDRVYNEQFF. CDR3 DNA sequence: TGTGCCAGCAACTTGGAGGACAGGGTCTACAATGAGCAGTTCTTC.

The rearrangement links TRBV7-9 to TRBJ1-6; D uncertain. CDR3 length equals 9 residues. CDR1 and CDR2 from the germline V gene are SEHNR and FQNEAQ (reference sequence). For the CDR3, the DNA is TGTGGCCCGGGTTCACCCCTCCACTTT. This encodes CGPGSPLHF.

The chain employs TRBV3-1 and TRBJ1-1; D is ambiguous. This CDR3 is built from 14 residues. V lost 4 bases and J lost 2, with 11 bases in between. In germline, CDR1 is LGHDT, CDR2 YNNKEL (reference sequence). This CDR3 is CASSPRYRNTEAFF. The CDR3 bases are TGTGCCAGCAGCCCACGTTACAGAAACACTGAAGCTTTCTTT.

The CDR3 is CTTEDSSYEQYF. The CDR3 DNA reads TGTACCACCGAGGATTCCTCCTACGAGCAGTACTTC. The genes are TRBV6-2 or TRBV6-3 and TRBJ2-7; D remains ambiguous. Germline-derived CDR1 and CDR2 are MNHEY and SVGEGT. The CDR3 sequence is 12 residues long.

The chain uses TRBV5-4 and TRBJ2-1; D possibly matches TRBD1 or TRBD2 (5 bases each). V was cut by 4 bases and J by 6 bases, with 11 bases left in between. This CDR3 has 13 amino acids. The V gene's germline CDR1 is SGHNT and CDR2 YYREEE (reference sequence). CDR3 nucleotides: TGTGCCAGCAGCCATGCTGGGGGCAATGAGCAGTTCTTC. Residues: CASSHAGGNEQFF.

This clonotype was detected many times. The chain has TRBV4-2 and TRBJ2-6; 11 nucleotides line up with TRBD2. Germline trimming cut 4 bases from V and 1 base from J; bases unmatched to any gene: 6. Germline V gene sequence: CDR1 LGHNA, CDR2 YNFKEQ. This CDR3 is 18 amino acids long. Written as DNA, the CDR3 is TGTGCCAGCAGCCCCCTTCGGACTAGCGGGTCTGGGGCCAACGTCCTGACTTTC. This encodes CASSPLRTSGSGANVLTF.

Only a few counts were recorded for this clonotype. CDR3 amino acids: CASGLNRTSGRWDEQYF. DNA of the CDR3: TGTGCTAGTGGTTTGAACCGGACTAGCGGGAGGTGGGACGAGCAGTACTTC. This sequence joins TRBV12-5 and TRBJ2-7; TRBD2 matches at 14 bases. Germline V gives CDR1 LGHNT, CDR2 FRNRAP. The junction had 8 bases not matched to a gene; V was cut back by 2 bases and J by 5 bases. The CDR3 totals 17 residues.

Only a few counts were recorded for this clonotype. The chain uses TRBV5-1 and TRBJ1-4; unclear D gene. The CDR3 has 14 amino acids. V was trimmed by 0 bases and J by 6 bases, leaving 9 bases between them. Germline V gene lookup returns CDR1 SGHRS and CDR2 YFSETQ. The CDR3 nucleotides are TGCGCCAGCAGCTTGGAGGCAGGTCATGAAAAACTGTTTTTT. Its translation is CASSLEAGHEKLFF.

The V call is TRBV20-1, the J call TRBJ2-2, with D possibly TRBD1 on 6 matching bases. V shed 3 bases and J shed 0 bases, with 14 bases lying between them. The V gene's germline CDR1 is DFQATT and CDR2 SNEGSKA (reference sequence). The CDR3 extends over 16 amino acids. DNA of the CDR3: TGCAGTGCTAGCCCCACAGGGTATACGAACACCGGGGAGCTGTTTTTT. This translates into CSASPTGYTNTGELFF.

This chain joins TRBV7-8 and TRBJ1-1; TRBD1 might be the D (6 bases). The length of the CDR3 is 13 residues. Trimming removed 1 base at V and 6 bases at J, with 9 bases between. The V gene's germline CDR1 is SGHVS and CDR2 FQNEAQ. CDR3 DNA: TGTGCCAGCAGCTTAGACAGGGAAGCTGAAGCTTTCTTT. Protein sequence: CASSLDREAEAFF.

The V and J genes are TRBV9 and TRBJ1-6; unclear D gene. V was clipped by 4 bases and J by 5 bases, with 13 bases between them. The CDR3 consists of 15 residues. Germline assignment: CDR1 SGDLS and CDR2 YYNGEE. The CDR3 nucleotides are TGTGCCAGCAGCCCTCCCGGAGGGCATAATTCACCCCTCCACTTT. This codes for CASSPPGGHNSPLHF.

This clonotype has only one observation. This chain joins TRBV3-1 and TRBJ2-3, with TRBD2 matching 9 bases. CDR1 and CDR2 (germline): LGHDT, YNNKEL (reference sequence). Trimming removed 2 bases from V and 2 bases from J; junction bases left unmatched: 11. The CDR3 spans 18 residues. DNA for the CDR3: TGTGCCAGCAGCCAAAGATTGGTAGCTAGCGGGACCACAGATACGCAGTATTTT. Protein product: CASSQRLVASGTTDTQYF.

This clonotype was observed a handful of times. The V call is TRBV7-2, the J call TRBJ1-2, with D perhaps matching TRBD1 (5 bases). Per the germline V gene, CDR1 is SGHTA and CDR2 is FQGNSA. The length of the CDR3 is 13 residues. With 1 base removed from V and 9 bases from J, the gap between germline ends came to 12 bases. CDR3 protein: CASSLVGRERYTF. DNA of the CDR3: TGTGCCAGCAGCTTAGTGGGCAGGGAGCGCTACACCTTC.